Shown below are 27 T cell receptor beta chains from a single sample sequenced in a study of T cell repertoires in cytomegalovirus infection (dated by TCRdb to between 2019 and 2020). TCRdb records Illumina HiSeq 1500 as the sequencer. Using fastp trimming at Q25 and MiXCR clonotype assembly, TCRdb reanalyzed the public sequencing data and kept in-frame beta chains. When rows share a CDR3 protein, they turn into one entry using the most common DNA and genes. This sample has approximately 110,000 distinct CDR3 sequences in its table, and under 30% of those were observed once. 81% of the sample is in the top ten clones. Antigen specificity for these receptors is unknown. This specimen's treatment or condition label, per the study, means: in vitro stimulation with specific CMV peptide epitopes to enrich CMV-specific T cells. The source material was CD8+ T cells from cultured PBMCs, sampled from culture after CMV antigen stimulation. These TCRs come from a human donor in good health (CMV status not recorded). Some clones in this sample may be carry-over from other donors' samples.

This clonotype was recorded only once. The genes are TRBV4-2 and TRBJ1-2, with unresolved D. There are 17 residues in the CDR3. Germline-derived CDR1 and CDR2 are LGHNA and YNFKEQ. The ends were cut back, 0 bases at V and 4 bases at J, with 18 bases in the middle. CDR3 in amino acids: CASSQDILQALGYGYTF. The CDR3 DNA reads TGTGCCAGCAGCCAAGATATTCTCCAGGCCCTGGGCTATGGCTACACCTTC.

At least ten counts were recorded for this clonotype. The rearrangement links TRBV7-9 to TRBJ2-4; D gene uncertain. V lost 5 bases and J lost 2, with 7 bases in between. The germline CDR1 and CDR2 sequences are SEHNR and FQNEAQ (reference sequence). This CDR3 contains 13 residues. The CDR3 here is CASSADPKNIQYF. In DNA form, the CDR3 reads TGTGCCAGCAGCGCTGATCCCAAAAACATTCAGTACTTC.

J is TRBJ2-3 and V is TRBV27, with 14 positions matching TRBD2. The CDR3 has 17 residues. The V and J ends lost 7 bases and 1 base, in that order; junction bases with no gene match: 7. Germline values: CDR1 MNHEY, CDR2 SMNVEV (reference sequence). The CDR3 here is CASTTGTSGGGTDTQYF. The CDR3 DNA sequence: TGTGCCAGCACTACCGGGACTAGCGGGGGTGGCACAGATACGCAGTATTTT.

The chain carries TRBV6-5 and TRBJ1-1; D may be TRBD1 (5 bases). In germline, CDR1 is MNHEY, CDR2 SVGAGI. V was pared by 2 bases and J by 6 bases, with 10 bases between. This CDR3 region has 13 residues. The chain's CDR3 is CASSYGGTSEAFF. CDR3 nucleotide sequence: TGTGCCAGCAGTTACGGCGGGACCTCTGAAGCTTTCTTT.

This clonotype turned up a few times. The chain recombines TRBV19 with TRBJ2-7; 8 bases are shared with TRBD1. CDR1 and CDR2 (germline): LNHDA, SQIVND (reference sequence). The CDR3 is made up of 14 amino acids. V shed 2 bases and J 5 bases; nucleotides not matched to a gene: 5. CDR3 bases: TGTGCCAGTAGTATATTGGCAGGGGGCAACGAGCAGTACTTC. Its protein product is CASSILAGGNEQYF.

This clonotype was recorded a few times. The chain is built from TRBV27 and TRBJ2-5; D call uncertain. Trimming shortened V by 2 bases and J by 5 bases, and 12 bases separated the two germline ends. The CDR3 sequence is 14 residues long. Germline assignment: CDR1 MNHEY and CDR2 SMNVEV (reference sequence). The CDR3 DNA sequence: TGTGCCAGCAGTTTAGCCCCGTCTGGGGAGACCCAGTACTTC. Its protein product is CASSLAPSGETQYF.

At least ten counts were recorded for this clonotype. The chain recombines TRBV20-1 with TRBJ1-2; D possibly corresponds to TRBD1 (5 bases). The CDR3 spans 13 residues. Germline-derived CDR1 and CDR2 are DFQATT and SNEGSKA (reference sequence). V was trimmed by 6 bases and J by 4 bases, leaving 15 bases between them. The chain's CDR3 is CSAKDGATYGYTF. CDR3 bases: TGCAGTGCCAAAGACGGGGCCACCTATGGCTACACCTTC.

This clonotype was counted only a few times. This chain connects TRBV5-1 to TRBJ1-1; TRBD1 agrees at 9 bases. J was trimmed by 7 bases and V by 3 bases; bases with no gene match: 7. This CDR3 has 14 residues. Per the germline V gene, CDR1 is SGHRS and CDR2 is YFSETQ. The CDR3 bases are TGCGCCAGCAGCTGGACAGGGGTAGGGAATGAAGCTTTCTTT. Amino acids: CASSWTGVGNEAFF.

CDR3 sequence: CASSQEAGVYEQYF. The CDR3 DNA is TGCGCCAGCAGCCAAGAGGCGGGAGTCTACGAGCAGTACTTC. The rearrangement joins TRBV4-3 to TRBJ2-7; the match to TRBD2 covers 7 bases. Per the germline V gene, CDR1 is LGHNA and CDR2 is YSLEER. The CDR3 sequence is 14 residues long. V gave up 0 bases and J gave up 3 bases; unmatched junction bases: 2.

This clonotype was picked up one time. Sequence at one end of the junction differs from germline and may be a read error. The CDR3 sequence: CVSSLVSGQGYEQYF. Here the CDR3 DNA reads TGTGTCAGCAGCTTAGTTTCGGGACAGGGTTACGAGCAGTACTTC. The rearrangement joins TRBV7-2 to TRBJ2-7, with TRBD1 matching 9 bases. Germline values: CDR1 SGHTA, CDR2 FQGNSA. There are 15 residues in the CDR3.

This clonotype was seen more than once but under ten times. V is TRBV7-2 and J is TRBJ1-3; D unresolved. There are 16 residues in the CDR3. Trimming removed 1 base at V and 0 bases at J, with 10 bases between. The germline V gene has CDR1 SGHTA and CDR2 FQGNSA. CDR3 nucleotides: TGTGCCAGCAGCTTAGTTCCCTCCTACTCTGGAAACACCATATATTTT. Protein: CASSLVPSYSGNTIYF.

There are a few counts of this clonotype. The V gene is TRBV25-1, the J gene TRBJ1-6, with TRBD1 matching 7 bases. The CDR3 is 13 residues long. The J segment lost 9 bases and the V segment lost 8 bases, leaving 7 bases of the junction unmatched. The germline CDR1 and CDR2 sequences are MGHDK and SYGVNS. Written as DNA, the CDR3 is TGTGCCAGCGAAGAGGGGGCCCTTTCACCCCTCCACTTT. Translated, it gives CASEEGALSPLHF.

The V and J genes are TRBV12-3 or TRBV12-4 and TRBJ2-3; D ambiguous. V gave up 1 base and J gave up 4 bases, with 6 bases separating them. This CDR3 is 13 amino acids long. Here the CDR3 reads CASSLDQADTQYF. DNA of the CDR3: TGTGCCAGCAGTTTAGATCAGGCAGATACGCAGTATTTT.

This clonotype was detected many times. This chain connects TRBV27 to TRBJ1-5, with D hard to call. V shed 5 bases and J shed 1 base, with 12 bases lying between them. The CDR3 has 15 amino acids. Germline-derived CDR1 and CDR2 are MNHEY and SMNVEV (reference sequence). The CDR3 DNA sequence: TGTGCCAGCAGTCCTAGTGTCACCAGCAATCAGCCCCAGCATTTT. This gives the protein CASSPSVTSNQPQHF.

This clonotype was detected only a few times. The chain carries TRBV19 and TRBJ2-5; D is possibly TRBD1 (6 bases). Germline lookup yields CDR1 LNHDA and CDR2 SQIVND (reference sequence). Trimming took off 4 bases at V and 5 bases at J, with 20 bases between the two ends. The CDR3 consists of 16 residues. CDR3 in DNA: TGTGCCAGTAGTACAGAGCACAGGGTGGGAAGGGAGACCCAGTACTTC. Amino acids: CASSTEHRVGRETQYF.

The rearrangement joins TRBV29-1 to TRBJ1-3; possibly TRBD1 for D (5 bases). This CDR3 contains 12 residues. The V gene's germline CDR1 is SQVTM and CDR2 ANQGSEA. Between the trimmed V and J ends, which lost 7 bases and 3 bases, there was a span of 10 bases. CDR3 DNA: TGCAGCGCCAGGGTGTATGGAAACACCATATATTTT. This translates into CSARVYGNTIYF.

The V call is TRBV12-3 or TRBV12-4, the J call TRBJ2-5, with 12 nucleotides matching TRBD1. V lost 7 bases, J lost 5 bases, and 5 bases stayed unmatched. The CDR3 runs 14 residues. CDR3 loop: CASTGDRGPETQYF. The CDR3 region has the DNA TGTGCCAGCACCGGGGACAGGGGGCCTGAGACCCAGTACTTC.

The V call is TRBV7-9, the J call TRBJ2-1; 11 nucleotides match TRBD1. This CDR3 contains 20 residues. The ends lost 5 bases at V and 0 bases at J; junction bases unmatched: 15. Germline CDR1 and CDR2: SEHNR and FQNEAQ (reference sequence). CDR3 loop: CASSPFLGTGGRGSYNEQFF. The CDR3, as DNA: TGTGCCAGCAGCCCCTTTTTAGGGACAGGGGGAAGGGGCTCCTACAATGAGCAGTTCTTC. Looking up the rest from reference TRBV7-9 and TRBJ2-1 gives the full variable domain: DTGVSQNPRHKITKRGQNVTFRCDPISEHNRLYWYRQTLGQGPEFLTYFQNEAQLEKSRLLSDRFSAERPKGSFSTLEIQRTEQGDSAMYLCASSPFLGTGGRGSYNEQFFGPGTRLTVL.

The gene calls are TRBV29-1 and TRBJ1-2; the D is unclear. The CDR3 loop spans 13 amino acids. V lost 2 bases to trimming and J lost 4 bases, with 11 bases between them. Germline V lookup: CDR1 SQVTM, CDR2 ANQGSEA. CDR3 in DNA: TGCAGCGTTGAACTCGACTGGGGCTATGGCTACACCTTC. It codes for CSVELDWGYGYTF. The full variable domain, its missing parts supplied by reference TRBV29-1 and TRBJ1-2, is SAVISQKPSRDICQRGTSLTIQCQVDSQVTMMFWYRQQPGQSLTLIATANQGSEATYESGFVIDKFPISRPNLTFSTLTVSNMSPEDSSIYLCSVELDWGYGYTFGSGTRLTVV.

With regard to this clonotype: An end of the junction differs from the germline gene, which may be a read error. CDR3 coding DNA: TGTGCCAGCAGCTTGGCAGCAGTGGGCAATCAGACCCAGCATTTT. Amino acid sequence: CASSLAAVGNQTQHF. This chain joins TRBV5-6 and TRBJ1-5; D is undetermined. CDR1 and CDR2 (germline): SGHDT, YYEEEE. This CDR3 spans 15 amino acids. The complete variable domain, with remaining parts taken from reference TRBV5-6 and TRBJ1-5, reads DAGVTQSPTHLIKTRGQQVTLRCSPKSGHDTVSWYQQALGQGPQFIFQYYEEEERQRGNFPDRFSGHQFPNYSSELNVNALLLGDSALYLCASSLAAVGNQTQHFGDGTRLSIL.

This clonotype has just a few counts. The rearrangement uses TRBV24-1 and TRBJ2-3, with 9 bases aligning to TRBD2. The CDR3 spans 18 residues. The germline V gene encodes CDR1 KGHDR and CDR2 SFDVKD. The junction had 14 bases not matched to a gene; V was cut back by 3 bases and J by 5 bases. CDR3 DNA: TGTGCCACCAGTGATCCCACCCCTGAACTAGCGGGCGGAGATACGCAGTATTTT. Translating gives CATSDPTPELAGGDTQYF.

The rearrangement joins TRBV20-1 to TRBJ1-2; perhaps TRBD1 as D (5 bases). In germline, CDR1 is DFQATT, CDR2 SNEGSKA (reference sequence). Trimming removed 1 base at V and 8 bases at J, with 17 bases between. The CDR3 totals 14 residues. The CDR3 sequence is CSARVEGRVEGYTF. The CDR3, as DNA: TGCAGTGCTAGAGTTGAGGGGCGAGTAGAAGGCTACACCTTC.

V usage is TRBV12-3 or TRBV12-4 and J usage is TRBJ2-5, with D perhaps matching TRBD1 (6 bases). The CDR3 runs to 14 residues. The V end lost 6 bases, the J end lost 4 bases, and 15 bases lay between the germline ends. The DNA for the CDR3 is TGTGCCAGCAGCATACAGGGATTTGCAGAGACCCAGTACTTC. Its protein product is CASSIQGFAETQYF.

This clonotype came up once. The chain couples TRBV13 to TRBJ2-1; D not resolved. Germline V CDR1 and CDR2: PRHDT, FYEKMQ (reference sequence). This CDR3 region has 15 residues. Deletions cut 0 bases from V and 5 bases from J, with 11 bases between. The CDR3 region has the DNA TGTGCCAGCAGCTTAGGGGGCCCACTCAACAATGAGCAGTTCTTC. Translated: CASSLGGPLNNEQFF.

The chain links TRBV12-3 or TRBV12-4 to TRBJ1-5; a possible D gene is TRBD1 (6 bases). CDR3 length: 12 amino acids. The V and J ends lost 6 bases and 6 bases respectively, with 9 bases between them. This CDR3 reads CASREGGQPQHF. The CDR3 nucleotides are TGTGCCAGCAGGGAGGGGGGTCAGCCCCAGCATTTT.

In nucleotides, the CDR3 is TGTGCCAGCAGTTACGGGTCGAGGAACGAGCAGTACTTC. Amino acids: CASSYGSRNEQYF. The chain links TRBV6-2 or TRBV6-3 to TRBJ2-7; D unresolved. With 2 bases removed from V and 5 bases from J, the gap between germline ends came to 10 bases. This CDR3 region has 13 residues. Germline V gene data show CDR1 as MNHEY and CDR2 as SVGEGT.

The rearrangement links TRBV12-3 or TRBV12-4 to TRBJ1-4; D might be TRBD1 (6 bases). The CDR3 is 14 residues long. Trimming pared 2 bases from V and 7 bases from J, leaving 11 bases between. CDR3: CASSLSGGGEKLFF. The CDR3 coding sequence is TGTGCCAGCAGTTTATCGGGGGGCGGTGAAAAACTGTTTTTT.